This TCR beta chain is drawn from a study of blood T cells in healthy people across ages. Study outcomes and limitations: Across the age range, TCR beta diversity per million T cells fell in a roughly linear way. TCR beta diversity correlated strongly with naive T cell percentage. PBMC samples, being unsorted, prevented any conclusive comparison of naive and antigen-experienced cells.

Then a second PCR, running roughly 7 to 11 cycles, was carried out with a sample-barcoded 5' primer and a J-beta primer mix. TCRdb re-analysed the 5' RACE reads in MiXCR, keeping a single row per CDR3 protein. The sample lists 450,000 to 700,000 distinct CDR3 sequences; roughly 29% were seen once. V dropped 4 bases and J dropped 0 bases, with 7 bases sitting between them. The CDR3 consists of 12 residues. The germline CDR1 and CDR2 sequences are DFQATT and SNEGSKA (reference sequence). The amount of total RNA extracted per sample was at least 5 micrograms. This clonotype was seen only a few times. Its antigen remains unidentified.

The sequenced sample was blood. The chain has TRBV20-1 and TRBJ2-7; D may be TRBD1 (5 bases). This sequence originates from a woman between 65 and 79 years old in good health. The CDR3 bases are TGCAGTGCTATTGACAGCTCCTACGAGCAGTACTTC. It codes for CSAIDSSYEQYF.